The sequence of this TCR beta chain was determined in a study of blood T cell repertoires in COVID-19. In the study overall: Donors in the United States, Italy and Spain gave samples during acute or convalescent COVID-19.

Assay: immunoSEQ multiplex PCR; the TCRdb copy retains only in-frame clones and omits some. The table lists a few hundred thousand clones, 70% to 90% of them singletons. The TCR originated in a woman of 80 years or more with acute or convalescent COVID-19. The sequenced sample consisted of peripheral blood.

The CDR3 nucleotides are TGTGCCAGTAGTATAACCAGGGACAGGGGTTCACCCCTCCACTTT. As protein: CASSITRDRGSPLHF. The J gene is TRBJ1-6, the V gene TRBV19; TRBD1 matches 10 bases. Trimming at V came to 2 bases and at J to 9 bases, leaving 4 bases not matched to a gene. CDR1 LNHDA and CDR2 SQIVND come from the germline V gene (reference sequence). The CDR3 consists of 15 residues.